The source of this T cell receptor (beta chain) is a study of cytomegalovirus exposure and HLA in healthy donors. Vbeta (60) and Jbeta (13) primers were used in the PCR. The repertoire was sequenced with immunoSEQ multiplex PCR; TCRdb's copy has only in-frame clones and lacks some. This repertoire includes about 110,000 clones. Germline CDR1 and CDR2: SNHLY and FYNNEI. V lost 5 bases and J 9 bases, leaving 20 bases between the germline ends. The CDR3 extends over 14 amino acids. V usage is TRBV2 and J usage is TRBJ2-7; TRBD2 might be the D (6 bases). The receptor comes from a man between 18 and 35 years old in good health and CMV-seronegative. Input material: PBMCs. Here the CDR3 reads CASSMGGLTTGQYF. The DNA of the CDR3 is TGTGCCAGCAGTATGGGGGGACTGACTACGGGGCAGTACTTC.